The text below deals with one T cell receptor beta chain. In the original analysis: The assay estimated nucleated cells by amplifying reference gene primers. The repertoire was sequenced with immunoSEQ multiplex PCR; TCRdb's copy has only in-frame clones and lacks some. That table is the source of V, J and clone size, and D and trimming were worked out from the DNA. Of 300,000 to 350,000 clones listed, 86% are singletons. The record originates from a study of blood T cell repertoires in COVID-19. Study-wide background: COVID-19 samples collected from the United States, Italy and Spain covered acute and convalescent phases. From T cells, B-cell-depleted T cells, or PBMCs came the material, which was cDNA or gDNA.

This CDR3 is 15 amino acids long. J gave up 7 bases and V 5 bases, and 9 bases lay outside the gene matches. From germline, CDR1 is SGHAT and CDR2 FQNNGV. In assigning cohorts, the study relied on participant-reported clinical history. The chain employs TRBV11-2 and TRBJ2-1; the match to TRBD1 covers 9 bases. The material sequenced was PBMCs or T cells enriched from blood (not recorded which). The sequence derives from a middle-aged woman with acute COVID-19. CDR3 DNA: TGTGCCAGCAGCGTCGGGGACAGGGACCTTAATGAGCAGTTCTTC. It translates to CASSVGDRDLNEQFF.